This T cell receptor beta chain emerged from a study of beta chain features in type 1 diabetes. Reverse transcribing all isolated RNA meant expressed TCRB transcripts were sequenced. The repertoire was sequenced with immunoSEQ multiplex PCR; TCRdb's copy has only in-frame clones and lacks some. The data show around 190,000 clones, about 13% seen once. V lost 10 bases, J lost 2 bases, and 8 bases lay in between. This CDR3 is 11 amino acids long. Germline lookup yields CDR1 SNHLY and CDR2 FYNNEI. This clone was detected a few times. The source material was central memory CD4+ T cells from blood. This receptor was identified in a woman in her late teens or twenties in good health. The rearrangement links TRBV2 to TRBJ1-2; no clear D gene. DNA for the CDR3: TGTGCCATCAGACAAAACTATGGCTACACCTTC. Its translation is CAIRQNYGYTF.